Following are 16 T cell receptor beta chains from one sample sequenced in a study of cytomegalovirus exposure and HLA in healthy donors. Assay used: immunoSEQ multiplex PCR; TCRdb lists only in-frame clones, some missing. The top ten clones hold roughly 4.3% of a sample with about 140,000 clones, roughly 87% of them seen once. Specimen: PBMCs. Every receptor here comes from a man in his late teens or twenties in good health and CMV-seropositive.

This clone was detected only a few times. The chain links TRBV28 to TRBJ1-2; 8 nucleotides match TRBD1. J gave up 6 bases and V 5 bases, and 11 bases lay outside the gene matches. The CDR3 length is 15 residues. Germline V CDR1 and CDR2: MDHEN, SYDVKM. For the CDR3, the DNA is TGTGCCAGCAGTCCCCTACAGGGGGTCGTCCATGGCTACACCTTC. This encodes CASSPLQGVVHGYTF.

Details on this clone: Other DNA sequences from this sample encode an identical CDR3 as well. The V call is TRBV6-1, the J call TRBJ1-1, with unresolved D. This CDR3 has 13 amino acids. Deletions cut 8 bases from V and 0 bases from J, with 10 bases between. Germline V gives CDR1 MNHNS, CDR2 SASEGT. The CDR3 nucleotides are TGTGCCAGCTCGACGGGGATGAACACTGAAGCTTTCTTT. Translation gives CASSTGMNTEAFF.

This chain joins TRBV5-1 and TRBJ2-7; 9 bases are shared with TRBD1. The CDR3 loop spans 13 amino acids. CDR1 SGHRS and CDR2 YFSETQ come from the germline V gene. J was trimmed by 3 bases and V by 6 bases; bases with no gene match: 4. In nucleotides, the CDR3 is TGCGCCAGCATCGTGACAGGGGGCTACGAGCAGTACTTC. Its translation is CASIVTGGYEQYF.

V and J are TRBV27 and TRBJ1-5; a weak D match, TRBD1 (6 bases). The V and J ends lost 4 bases and 5 bases respectively, with 12 bases between them. The germline V gene encodes CDR1 MNHEY and CDR2 SMNVEV (reference sequence). The CDR3 spans 14 residues. The CDR3 loop is CASSYRGNDQPQHF. The DNA for the CDR3 is TGTGCCAGCAGTTATAGGGGGAACGATCAGCCCCAGCATTTT.

This clone was seen only once. The rearrangement links TRBV10-2 to TRBJ1-1; possibly TRBD1 for D (5 bases). This CDR3 spans 12 amino acids. The V gene's germline CDR1 is WSHSY and CDR2 SAAADI. Trimming removed 7 bases from V and 7 bases from J, with 13 bases in between. CDR3 DNA: TGCGCCAGCACCGAAGACAGCGATGAAGCTTTCTTT. It yields the protein CASTEDSDEAFF.

This rearrangement joins TRBV28 to TRBJ2-7; maybe TRBD1 (6 bases). The germline V gene has CDR1 MDHEN and CDR2 SYDVKM. Between the trimmed V and J ends, which lost 4 bases and 2 bases, there was a span of 21 bases. The CDR3 consists of 17 residues. This chain's CDR3 is CASSSLGSRTAPYEQYF. The CDR3 nucleotides are TGTGCCAGCAGTTCCCTCGGATCCAGGACAGCTCCCTACGAGCAGTACTTC.

The V call is TRBV4-1, the J call TRBJ1-5, with D perhaps matching TRBD1 (6 bases). CDR3 length: 16 residues. The germline CDR1 and CDR2 sequences are MGHRA and YSYEKL. Trimming took off 4 bases at V and 4 bases at J, with 17 bases between the two ends. The CDR3 DNA reads TGCGCCAGCAGCCCTCAGGCCCGGACAGATAATCAGCCCCAGCATTTT. This sequence encodes CASSPQARTDNQPQHF.

This chain links TRBV5-6 with TRBJ2-7; a weak D match, TRBD2 (5 bases). Germline lookup yields CDR1 SGHDT and CDR2 YYEEEE. V was shortened by 3 bases and J by 3 bases, with 10 bases between the two germline ends. CDR3 length: 13 amino acids. CDR3 loop: CASSSSGYYEQYF. The CDR3 bases are TGTGCCAGCAGCTCCTCGGGGTACTACGAGCAGTACTTC.

The count of this clone is one. The gene calls are TRBV5-1 and TRBJ1-3; D unresolved. This CDR3 contains 13 residues. V was clipped by 5 bases and J by 0 bases, with 6 bases between them. Germline V gene sequence: CDR1 SGHRS, CDR2 YFSETQ. CDR3 loop: CASRYSSGNTIYF. Here the CDR3 DNA reads TGCGCCAGCAGATACAGCTCTGGAAACACCATATATTTT. The full variable domain, its missing parts supplied by reference TRBV5-1 and TRBJ1-3, is KAGVTQTPRYLIKTRGQQVTLSCSPISGHRSVSWYQQTPGQGLQFLFEYFSETQRNKGNFPGRFSGRQFSNSRSEMNVSTLELGDSALYLCASRYSSGNTIYFGEGSWLTVV.

This clone has only one observation. The chain combines TRBV13 with TRBJ2-2, with 13 positions matching TRBD2. The germline V gene has CDR1 PRHDT and CDR2 FYEKMQ (reference sequence). V lost 5 bases, J lost 3 bases, and 9 bases stayed unmatched. The CDR3 runs to 18 residues. CDR3 in amino acids: CASSQTSGGARYTGELFF. The DNA of the CDR3 is TGTGCCAGCAGCCAAACTAGCGGGGGGGCCCGGTACACCGGGGAGCTGTTTTTT.

The chain carries TRBV5-4 and TRBJ2-1; possible D gene TRBD2, 6 bases. Per germline, CDR1 SGHNT and CDR2 YYREEE (reference sequence). The germline V and J ends were trimmed by 4 bases and 0 bases, with 14 bases remaining between them. The CDR3 is 16 residues long. The CDR3 here is CASSLGTPSSYNEQFF. CDR3 coding DNA: TGTGCCAGCAGCCTCGGGACTCCTAGCTCCTACAATGAGCAGTTCTTC.

The chain recombines TRBV7-6 with TRBJ2-5, with D possibly TRBD1 on 6 matching bases. The CDR3 has 13 residues. Trimming removed 3 bases at V and 6 bases at J, with 11 bases between. Germline CDR1 is SGHVS and CDR2 is FNYEAQ. CDR3 amino acids: CASSLDSQKTQYF. CDR3 sequence (DNA): TGTGCCAGCAGCTTGGACAGTCAAAAGACCCAGTACTTC.

The rearrangement links TRBV6-1 to TRBJ1-5; 7 positions agree with TRBD1. V was clipped by 6 bases and J by 6 bases; unmatched bases: 8. The germline V gene has CDR1 MNHNS and CDR2 SASEGT. This CDR3 has 14 residues. CDR3 residues: CASRRGLSGQPQHF. CDR3 sequence (DNA): TGTGCCAGCAGGAGGGGGCTTTCGGGTCAGCCCCAGCATTTT.

This clone was seen only once. This chain links TRBV5-1 with TRBJ1-1, with D uncertain. V lost 7 bases and J lost 5, with 18 bases in between. In germline, CDR1 is SGHRS, CDR2 YFSETQ. This CDR3 comprises 14 residues. As DNA, the CDR3 is TGCGCCAGCGAGGATCCCGAGGGATTGACTGAAGCTTTCTTT. It is translated as CASEDPEGLTEAFF.

CDR3 in amino acids: CASSLASVAYEQYF. DNA for the CDR3: TGTGCCAGCAGCTTAGCAAGCGTAGCCTACGAGCAGTACTTC. The J gene is TRBJ2-7, the V gene TRBV11-2; D is unresolved. Trimming pared 1 base from V and 2 bases from J, leaving 9 bases between. CDR1 is SGHAT, CDR2 FQNNGV, per germline. This CDR3 region has 14 residues.

The chain has TRBV30 and TRBJ1-5, with D tentatively TRBD1 (6 bases). The V end lost 2 bases, the J end lost 3 bases, and 14 bases lay between the germline ends. Per the germline V gene, CDR1 is GTSNPN and CDR2 is SVGIG (reference sequence). The length of the CDR3 is 15 residues. The CDR3 DNA follows: TGTGCCTGGAGTAGGGTGACAGGTCTCAATCAGCCCCAGCATTTT. Protein product: CAWSRVTGLNQPQHF. Looking up the rest from reference TRBV30 and TRBJ1-5 gives the full variable domain: SQTIHQWPATLVQPVGSPLSLECTVEGTSNPNLYWYRQAAGRGLQLLFYSVGIGQISSEVPQNLSASRPQDRQFILSSKKLLLSDSGFYLCAWSRVTGLNQPQHFGDGTRLSIL.